This T cell receptor (beta chain) was captured in a study of CD8 T cells in Susac syndrome (dated by TCRdb to about 2019). Regarding the research as a whole: Repertoire sequencing was used to test whether CD8+ T cell activation and differentiation in Susac syndrome was antigen driven.

Results and caveats for the whole study, not just this receptor: The number of individuals in the TCR sequencing and HLA analysis was acknowledged as relatively small.

Notes on this clonotype: Its cognate antigen has yet to be identified. No clone much larger than this one lies a single base away; base qualities are absent.

Peripheral blood CD8+ and CD4+ T cells from healthy donors, Susac syndrome patients and multiple sclerosis patients were profiled by high-throughput TCR beta sequencing. Healthy donors were included as age- and sex-matched controls. Bulk CD8+ and CD4+ T cells were purified by magnetic negative isolation, while CD8+ TEMRA cells were enriched using FACS. Blood was drawn into EDTA tubes, processed within 24 hours, and PBMCs were isolated by density gradient centrifugation. PBMCs intended for TCR sequencing were frozen in liquid nitrogen and were later thawed in a 37 degrees C water bath. A purity of at least 90% was achieved for sorted or isolated CD4+, CD8+ and CD8+ TEMRA cells. RNA was extracted with the RNeasy kit and roughly 0.45 to 1 ug was reverse transcribed using random hexamers. TCR beta CDR3 regions were amplified with the immunoSEQ multiplex PCR assay covering 54 Vbeta and 13 Jbeta segments. To correct PCR amplification bias, a synthetic template baseline was used for both primer optimization and computational correction. Processing in the source paper ran as follows. Reads were annotated to V, D and J genes according to IMGT and were analyzed with immunoSEQ Analyzer, with only productive sequences retained. Clonality was calculated as one minus the Shannon entropy normalized by log2 of the number of productive unique sequences. For each patient and control, public and private clones were evaluated within the 100 most prevalent clones. Susac-specific clones were defined as absent from healthy and MS cohorts, around 970 published viral clones and other ImmuneACCESS disease sequences. Clones were called with MiXCR by TCRdb after fastp trimmed the public reads at Q25, and only in-frame beta chains were retained. Rows are unified per CDR3 protein, each entry keeping the most common DNA and genes. The V and J calls reflect TCRdb's pipeline rather than the authors' work. Counted in this sample were about 160,000 distinct CDR3 sequences; 90% to 95% of them appeared once. 0.08% of the sample rests with the top ten.

The sequence was obtained from a human donor in good health. The sequenced sample consisted of CD4+ T cells from PBMCs.

The CDR3 reads as follows: CASRIDSSANTIYF. The base sequence is TGTGCCAGCAGGATTGACAGTTCAGCGAACACCATATATTTT. Recombination joined TRBV7-9 with TRBJ1-3; the best D guess is TRBD1, with 5 bases matching. Between the V and J ends, shortened by 6 bases and 7 bases respectively, the junction contains 16 bases. The germline V gene (reference sequence) sets CDR1 to SEHNR and CDR2 to FQNEAQ. The CDR3 numbers 14 residues from cysteine through phenylalanine. Here the CDR3 DNA is all that survives: 42 bases in frame from base 1.